The rows below give T cell receptor beta chains drawn from one sample of a study of cytomegalovirus exposure and HLA in healthy donors. Repertoires were generated with immunoSEQ multiplex PCR, while TCRdb's copy carries only in-frame clones and drops some. The table includes about 73,000 clones, 65% to 85% detected once. The sample comprised PBMCs. Source of these receptors: a man between 70 and 80 years old in good health and CMV-seronegative. CDR3s include the opening cysteine and the closing phenylalanine or tryptophan. Fields, in order: D gene, V gene, clone size, J gene, CDR3 protein, CDR3 DNA. The D gene is left open where the match is weak. Not all rows give a size; the values are once, few, many and, for expanded clones, a class.

TRBD1,TRBV6-5,.,TRBJ1-2,CASSYGGGTGRGYTF,TGTGCCAGCAGTTACGGGGGCGGGACAGGGAGAGGCTACACCTTC
TRBD1,TRBV5-6,.,TRBJ2-3,CASSLGQGARVQYF,TGTGCCAGCAGCTTGGGACAGGGGGCAAGGGTGCAGTATTTT
TRBD1,TRBV6-5,.,TRBJ2-1,CASSLKGQGWNEQFF,TGTGCCAGCAGTCTAAAAGGACAGGGTTGGAATGAGCAGTTCTTC
TRBD1,TRBV6-5,.,TRBJ2-1,CASSKDRGSSNEQFF,TGTGCCAGCAGTAAAGACAGGGGATCGAGCAATGAGCAGTTCTTC
TRBD2,TRBV29-1,few,TRBJ2-3,CSVGNSGGASTDTQYF,TGCAGCGTTGGTAATAGCGGGGGGGCTAGCACAGATACGCAGTATTTT
.,TRBV5-4,few,TRBJ2-7,CASSPGTFYEQYF,TGTGCCAGCAGCCCAGGGACTTTCTACGAGCAGTACTTC
TRBD1,TRBV6-5,.,TRBJ1-2,CASSYTTDRGSYGYTF,TGTGCCAGCAGTTACACTACCGACAGGGGCAGCTATGGCTACACCTTC
.,TRBV6-6,.,TRBJ2-7,CASNYPTAYEQYF,TGTGCCAGCAATTACCCGACAGCCTACGAGCAGTACTTC
.,TRBV29-1,few,TRBJ1-1,CSVDASMNTEAFF,TGCAGCGTTGATGCCAGTATGAACACTGAAGCTTTCTTT
TRBD1,TRBV5-6,.,TRBJ1-5,CASSLGTGGQHF,TGTGCCAGCAGCTTGGGGACAGGGGGCCAGCATTTT
.,TRBV5-4,.,TRBJ2-7,CASSPSGGSYEQYF,TGTGCCAGCAGCCCAAGCGGCGGCTCCTACGAGCAGTACTTC
.,TRBV28,.,TRBJ1-4,CASNSLSGGNEKLFF,TGTGCCAGCAATTCACTGAGTGGGGGCAATGAAAAACTGTTTTTT
.,TRBV7-9,.,TRBJ2-3,CASSFSVRTDTQYF,TGTGCCAGCAGCTTCTCAGTTCGCACAGATACGCAGTATTTT